This T cell receptor (beta chain) was recovered during a study of cytotoxic CD8 clonotypes in ibrutinib-treated CLL. Overall study: Mean productive templates were approximately 230,000; mean productive rearrangements were 94,082.

Looked up from germline, CDR1 is SGHRS and CDR2 is YFSETQ. This CDR3 comprises 16 residues. V dropped 0 bases and J dropped 3; count of bases not matched to a gene: 7. General study findings and limits: Circulating CD8+ T-cell counts were tracked by baseline clonality, which exceeded that of age-matched healthy donors. The clonality went up when patients responded to ibrutinib and dropped back toward baseline at progression.

Some clones are missing from TCRdb's copy, which holds only in-frame ones; the method was immunoSEQ multiplex PCR. The data contain roughly 150,000 clones, approximately 80% of them seen just once; the ten biggest clones take up 4.6%. For this clone: Its antigen is unknown.

The chain joins TRBV5-1 to TRBJ1-1; 8 bases match TRBD1. This TCR was recovered from a human donor with chronic lymphocytic leukemia. The sample in question was PBMCs, obtained after 24 months of ibrutinib treatment. CDR3 DNA: TGCGCCAGCAGCTTGGCTGGACAGGGAGGTCACACTGAAGCTTTCTTT. It specifies CASSLAGQGGHTEAFF.